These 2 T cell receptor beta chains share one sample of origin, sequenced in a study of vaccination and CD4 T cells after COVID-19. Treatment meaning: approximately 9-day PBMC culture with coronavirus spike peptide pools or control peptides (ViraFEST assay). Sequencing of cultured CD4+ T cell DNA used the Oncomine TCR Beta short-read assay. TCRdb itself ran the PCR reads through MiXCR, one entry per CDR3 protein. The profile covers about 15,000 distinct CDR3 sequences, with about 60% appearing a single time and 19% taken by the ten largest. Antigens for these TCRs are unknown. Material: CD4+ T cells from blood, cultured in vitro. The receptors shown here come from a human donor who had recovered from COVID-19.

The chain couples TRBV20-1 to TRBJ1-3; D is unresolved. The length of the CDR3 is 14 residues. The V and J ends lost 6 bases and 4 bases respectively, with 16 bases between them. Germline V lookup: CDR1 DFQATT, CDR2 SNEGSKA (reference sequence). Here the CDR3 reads CSALRALAGNTIYF. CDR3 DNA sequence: TGCAGTGCCCTTCGGGCCTTAGCGGGAAACACCATATATTTT.

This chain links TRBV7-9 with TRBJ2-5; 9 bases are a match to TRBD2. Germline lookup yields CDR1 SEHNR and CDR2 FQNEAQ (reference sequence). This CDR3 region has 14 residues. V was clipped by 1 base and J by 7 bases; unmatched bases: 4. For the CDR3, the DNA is TGTGCCAGCAGCTTAGGGTTTAGCGGGAGGACCCAGTACTTC. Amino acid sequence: CASSLGFSGRTQYF.